The clone carrying this T cell receptor (beta chain) was found a few times. The CDR3 contains 13 residues. V was cut by 4 bases and J by 3 bases, with 10 bases left in between. CDR1 and CDR2 from the germline V gene are SGHKS and YYEKEE (reference sequence). Original analysis: Estimation of nucleated cell counts was performed using reference gene primer amplification. Method: immunoSEQ multiplex PCR; TCRdb's copy keeps in-frame clones and lacks some. V and J calls plus clone size are reproduced from that table; the DNA served to infer D and trimming. Counted here are about 12,000 clones, about two thirds occurring once; the ten biggest clones make up roughly 6%. Seattle patients were enrolled while actively infected and followed longitudinally. The data were taken from a study of blood T cell repertoires in COVID-19. The overall study: The cDNA or gDNA used as material had been derived from T cells, B-cell-depleted T cells, or PBMCs.

The origin of this receptor is a man aged 60 to 75 with COVID-19, enrolled during active disease. The material sequenced was peripheral blood. The rearrangement joins TRBV5-5 to TRBJ2-5, with D possibly being TRBD1 (5 bases). CDR3 in amino acids: CASSRPGKETQYF. As DNA, the CDR3 is TGTGCCAGCAGCAGACCAGGGAAAGAGACCCAGTACTTC. Drawing the rest from reference TRBV5-5 and TRBJ2-5, the complete variable domain is DAGVTQSPTHLIKTRGQQVTLRCSPISGHKSVSWYQQVLGQGPQFIFQYYEKEERGRGNFPDRFSARQFPNYSSELNVNALLLGDSALYLCASSRPGKETQYFGPGTRLLVL.